The source of this T cell receptor (beta chain) is a study of vaccination and CD4 T cells after COVID-19. Study-level information: Convalescent donors totaled six males and four females, including two who were Hispanic.

About this clonotype: Its antigen is undetermined.

Germline loops: CDR1 DFQATT, CDR2 SNEGSKA (reference sequence). V lost 3 bases, J lost 1 base, and 6 bases stayed unmatched. The CDR3 is made up of 14 amino acids. The treatment is: 10-day PBMC culture with coronavirus spike peptide pools or control peptides (ViraFEST assay). Culture conditions combined about 2 million PBMCs per well with 10 IU/ml IL-2 and 8.5 to 10 ug/ml peptide pools. Sequencing of DNA taken from cultured CD4+ T cells relied on the Oncomine TCR Beta short-read assay. TCRdb passed the PCR reads through MiXCR, listing each CDR3 protein once. Altogether about 20,000 distinct CDR3 sequences are present, over 50% being singletons, with the ten largest covering approximately 15%.

The TCR sequence derives from a human donor who had recovered from COVID-19. The sample was CD4+ T cells from blood, cultured in vitro. The rearrangement links TRBV20-1 to TRBJ2-7; 7 bases map to TRBD2. CDR3 nucleotide sequence: TGCAGTGCTAGGGGTCCAGCGGGGTCCTACGAGCAGTACTTC. Protein product: CSARGPAGSYEQYF.